This TCR beta chain was sequenced during a study of T cells after yellow fever vaccination. The CDR3 runs 12 residues. The V end was cut by 4 bases, the J end by 4 bases, with 5 bases between. Germline V gene sequence: CDR1 ENHRY, CDR2 SYGVKD. A process of 5'RACE template switching, which added a universal primer site and UMIs, was used to make TCR cDNA. One entry per CDR3 protein, called by TCRdb with MiXCR from the 5' RACE reads. The sample yields approximately 300,000 distinct CDR3 sequences, approximately 12% seen once. The receptor's source is a man between 18 and 35 years old who received the YFV17D yellow fever vaccine. The sample was CD4+ T cells sorted from PBMCs, taken 45 days after the yellow fever booster vaccination. The V gene is TRBV10-3, the J gene TRBJ1-5; no definite D call. For the CDR3, the DNA is TGTGCCATCAGTGCAGTTAATCAGCCCCAGCATTTT. Amino acids: CAISAVNQPQHF.